This is a list of T cell receptor beta chains from one sample in a study of blood T cells in healthy people across ages. TCRdb ran MiXCR on the 5' RACE reads and lists one entry per CDR3 protein. This table has around 1.5 million distinct CDR3 sequences, roughly 30% appearing once. The specimen sequenced was blood. The receptors derive from a woman in her thirties in good health. Each CDR3 is given with its conserved first and last residue. The D gene is left open where the match is weak. Only part of the rows carry a size: once, few, many, or a class if the clone is expanded.

V	J	D	size	DNA	CDR3
TRBV4-2	TRBJ2-5	TRBD2	NA	TGTGCCAGCAGCCAAGAAGAACTAGCGGGGGGAGAGACCCAGTACTTC	CASSQEELAGGETQYF
TRBV7-2	TRBJ2-1	TRBD1	few	TGTGCCAGCAGCCTCAGGACAGGGGGGGATTATGAGCAGTTCTTC	CASSLRTGGDYEQFF
TRBV5-4	TRBJ1-2	NA	NA	TGTGCCAGCAGCGATAATAACAGGGACGAAGGCTACACCTTC	CASSDNNRDEGYTF
TRBV20-1	TRBJ2-3	NA	NA	TGCAGTGCCATCGTCCCAGCAGCCCATACGCAGTATTTT	CSAIVPAAHTQYF
TRBV6-7	TRBJ2-7	NA	few	TGTGCCAGCAGTGTTGGTACGGGAAAAGACTACGAGCAGTACTTC	CASSVGTGKDYEQYF
TRBV6-5	TRBJ2-1	NA	NA	TGTGCCAGCAGTCTACAGTCTTTACGGGGGATTACACTTGAGCAGTTCTTC	CASSLQSLRGITLEQFF
TRBV30	TRBJ2-7	TRBD2	NA	TGTGCCTGGAGTTCACTAGCGGGGTACGAGCAGTACTTC	CAWSSLAGYEQYF
TRBV7-8	TRBJ2-7	TRBD1	NA	TGTGCCAGCAGCTTAGAGGGACAGCTGAGCTCCTACAATGAGCAGTACTTC	CASSLEGQLSSYNEQYF
TRBV11-2	TRBJ2-7	TRBD1	few	TGTGCCAGCAGCTTAGGGTGGGTTCCGAGACAGGGGTTCAACGAGCAGTACTTC	CASSLGWVPRQGFNEQYF
TRBV5-1	TRBJ2-1	TRBD2	NA	TGCGCCAGCAGCCCCCCACGGGGGGTCGAGAACAATGAGCAGTTCTTC	CASSPPRGVENNEQFF
TRBV12-3/TRBV12-4	TRBJ2-1	NA	few	TGTGCCAGCAGACAGCGGGACAGATCGGGTGAGCAGTTCTTC	CASRQRDRSGEQFF
TRBV9	TRBJ1-2	TRBD1	NA	TGTGCCAGCAGCGTTGACAGGGACAGGGGTGGCTACACCTTC	CASSVDRDRGGYTF
TRBV12-3/TRBV12-4	TRBJ1-1	NA	NA	TGTGCCAGCAGTTTAGGTGCACAGTCGTCTGAAGCTTTCTTT	CASSLGAQSSEAFF
TRBV5-1	TRBJ2-7	NA	NA	TGCGCCAGCAGACGGGACTTGACACGACCCTACGAGCAGTACTTC	CASRRDLTRPYEQYF
TRBV27	TRBJ2-7	TRBD1	NA	TGTGCCAGCAGTTTAGGGACAGGGAGCGAGCAGTACTTC	CASSLGTGSEQYF
TRBV7-9	TRBJ2-1	TRBD2	few	TGTGCCAGCAGCTTACGACTAGCCTATGAGCAGTTCTTC	CASSLRLAYEQFF
TRBV7-6	TRBJ2-3	NA	NA	TGTGCCTGCAGCCCTATTGGCGCGGGTGCCGATACGCAGTATTTT	CACSPIGAGADTQYF
TRBV20-1	TRBJ2-5	NA	few	TGCAGTGCTAGTACCACAGCCAAAGAGACCCAGTACTTC	CSASTTAKETQYF
TRBV9	TRBJ2-3	TRBD2	NA	TGTGCCAGCAGCGCCGCGGGACTAGCGGGAGGGAGCACAGATACGCAGTATTTT	CASSAAGLAGGSTDTQYF
TRBV30	TRBJ1-2	TRBD1	few	TGTGCCTGGAGGGGACAGGGAAGCTATGGCTACACCTTC	CAWRGQGSYGYTF
TRBV20-1	TRBJ1-4	NA	few	TGCAGTTCCAAGGACGCCGACCAACTGTTTTTT	CSSKDADQLFF
TRBV7-9	TRBJ2-5	TRBD2	few	TGTGCCAGCAGACTAGCGACGGGGGAGACCCAGTACTTC	CASRLATGETQYF
TRBV29-1	TRBJ1-2	TRBD1	NA	TGCAGCGCCAGGGACAGGTTTGGGTATGGCTACACCTTC	CSARDRFGYGYTF
TRBV6-5	TRBJ2-7	TRBD1	few	TGTGCCAGCAGTTTTGAGGGACAGGGTGGCGAGCAGTACTTC	CASSFEGQGGEQYF
TRBV6-5	TRBJ2-7	NA	NA	TGTGCCAGCACTCCAATGGGGCTAAGGAGGAGTGAGCAGTACTTC	CASTPMGLRRSEQYF
TRBV11-2	TRBJ1-2	TRBD1	few	TGTGCCAGCAGCTCGCCGGGACAGGGGTACTATGGCTACACCTTC	CASSSPGQGYYGYTF
TRBV11-2	TRBJ2-7	TRBD1	few	TGTGCCAGCAGCTTATACAGGGGGTGGTACGAGCAGTACTTC	CASSLYRGWYEQYF
TRBV28	TRBJ2-7	NA	few	TGTGCCAGCAGTCCTTACAGGGACTCCTACGAGCAGTACTTC	CASSPYRDSYEQYF
TRBV12-3/TRBV12-4	TRBJ2-3	NA	few	TGCGCCAGCAGCTTGGACCGGGTTAGCACAGATACGCAGTATTTT	CASSLDRVSTDTQYF
TRBV7-2	TRBJ1-5	NA	NA	TGTGCCAGCAGCCCAGGGTTTTTAGGACAGCCCCAGCATTTT	CASSPGFLGQPQHF
TRBV4-1	TRBJ2-2	NA	NA	TGCGTCAGCAGCCATCTTCGGAACACCGGGGAGCTGTTTTTT	CVSSHLRNTGELFF
TRBV28	TRBJ1-4	NA	NA	TGTGCCAGCATTGCAAGGGAGACTAATGAAAAACTGTTTTTT	CASIARETNEKLFF
TRBV6-1	TRBJ2-1	NA	NA	TGTGCCAGCAGTGAAGCCCAGGCCCTACCCAGCGGTGAGCAGTTCTTC	CASSEAQALPSGEQFF
TRBV5-1	TRBJ2-7	NA	NA	TGTGCCAGCAGCCGCTCCGGGACAAAAGAACACGAGCAGTACTTC	CASSRSGTKEHEQYF